This is a list of T cell receptor beta chains from one sample in a study of T cell repertoires in cytomegalovirus infection. TCRdb independently ran MiXCR on the reads; one entry per CDR3 protein. The profile shows around 350,000 distinct CDR3 sequences, over 15% of them singletons. The sequenced sample consisted of PBMCs. These receptor sequences come from a human donor in good health (CMV status not recorded). Some clones in this sample may be carry-over from other donors' samples. Each CDR3 is given with its conserved first and last residue.

v_gene	j_gene	CDR3aa
TRBV29-1	TRBJ2-5	CSVDASRGQETQYF
TRBV7-2	TRBJ1-2	CASSRGGGGVNYGYTF
TRBV6-5	TRBJ2-1	CASRLGNYNEQFF
TRBV2	TRBJ1-2	CASSGTWGYTF
TRBV7-6	TRBJ2-1	CASTPLCVF
TRBV7-8	TRBJ2-1	CASSPDGEGNEQFF
TRBV7-8	TRBJ2-3	CASKYGDTQYF
TRBV20-1	TRBJ2-3	CSARDWDDAGDTQYF
TRBV28	TRBJ2-5	CATFNNQEETQYF
TRBV20-1	TRBJ2-7	CSARSPGHFYEQYF